A selection of T cell receptor beta chains follows, all from one sample in a study of PD-L1 blockade in urothelial cancer. Sequenced by immunoSEQ multiplex PCR; TCRdb stores in-frame clones only, minus some. The table shows approximately 110,000 clones, with around 82% occurring only once. The sequenced sample was PBMCs, obtained around atezolizumab (anti-PD-L1) treatment. The receptors come from a man aged 45-65 years with urothelial cancer. Each CDR3 is given with its conserved first and last residue. The D gene is left open where the match is weak. Where a row states a size, it is once, few, many or the class of an expanded clone; other rows omit it.

J,V,D,size,CDR3,DNA
TRBJ1-2,TRBV27,NA,once,CASKQRAAGYGYTF,TGTGCCAGCAAACAAAGGGCCGCGGGATATGGCTACACCTTC
TRBJ2-3,TRBV6-5,NA,NA,CASSPGLFADTQYF,TGTGCCAGCAGCCCCGGACTATTTGCAGATACGCAGTATTTT
TRBJ1-2,TRBV25-1,NA,NA,CASSEFGGINYGYTF,TGTGCCAGCAGTGAATTCGGAGGGATAAACTATGGCTACACCTTC
TRBJ2-3,TRBV6-5,TRBD2,NA,CASSLGRVVADTQYF,TGTGCCAGCAGCCTTGGGAGGGTGGTCGCAGATACGCAGTATTTT
TRBJ2-7,TRBV6-1,TRBD1,NA,CASSEHRQGIGNEQYF,TGTGCCAGCAGTGAGCACCGACAGGGTATCGGCAACGAGCAGTACTTC
TRBJ2-1,TRBV9,NA,NA,CASSGGALNEQFF,TGTGCCAGCAGCGGCGGGGCATTGAATGAGCAGTTCTTC
TRBJ1-5,TRBV7-9,TRBD1,few,CASSLEQGAYNQPQHF,TGTGCCAGCAGCTTAGAACAGGGGGCGTACAATCAGCCCCAGCATTTT
TRBJ2-1,TRBV19,TRBD2,NA,CASSSTGTSGTNEQFF,TGTGCCAGTAGTTCCACCGGGACTAGCGGGACCAATGAGCAGTTCTTC
TRBJ1-2,TRBV20-1,NA,few,CSASSYGYTF,TGCAGTGCTAGCTCCTATGGCTACACCTTC
TRBJ2-1,TRBV7-8,TRBD2,NA,CASSLTRASGMAYNEQFF,TGTGCCAGCAGCTTAACCCGGGCTAGCGGGATGGCTTACAATGAGCAGTTCTTC
TRBJ2-2,TRBV4-2,NA,NA,CASSQVLSSNTGELFF,TGTGCCAGCAGCCAAGTGCTCAGTTCGAACACCGGGGAGCTGTTTTTT
TRBJ2-6,TRBV7-2,TRBD2,NA,CASSFRGGPGANVLTF,TGTGCCAGCAGCTTTCGCGGGGGGCCTGGGGCCAACGTCCTGACTTTC
TRBJ2-2,TRBV7-9,TRBD2,NA,CASSFAGTSGRAVTGELFF,TGTGCCAGCAGCTTCGCCGGGACTAGCGGGAGGGCCGTCACCGGGGAGCTGTTTTTT
TRBJ1-1,TRBV5-1,NA,NA,CASSRGETNTEAFF,TGCGCCAGCAGCCGGGGAGAGACGAACACTGAAGCTTTCTTT
TRBJ2-7,TRBV7-9,TRBD2,NA,CASSSFGSSGISYEQYF,TGTGCCAGCAGCTCCTTCGGGTCTAGCGGGATATCCTACGAGCAGTACTTC
TRBJ2-7,TRBV7-9,NA,NA,CASSLSAYEQYF,TGTGCCAGCAGCTTATCAGCCTACGAGCAGTACTTC
TRBJ1-1,TRBV5-1,NA,NA,CASSLDQGRVTEAFF,TGCGCCAGCAGCTTGGACCAGGGTAGAGTCACTGAAGCTTTCTTT
TRBJ2-1,TRBV7-3,NA,NA,CASSLTRQDFNEQFF,TGTGCCAGCAGCTTAACGAGGCAGGACTTCAATGAGCAGTTCTTC
TRBJ2-7,TRBV4-2,TRBD2,NA,CASSQDGTNYYEQYF,TGTGCCAGCAGCCAAGATGGGACTAACTACTACGAGCAGTACTTC
TRBJ2-2,TRBV7-8,NA,NA,CASSLRDSNTGELFF,TGTGCCAGCAGCCTACGGGACTCCAATACCGGGGAGCTGTTTTTT
TRBJ1-6,TRBV27,TRBD1,few,CASRHILDREYSPLHF,TGTGCCAGCAGACACATACTTGACAGGGAGTATTCACCCCTCCACTTT
TRBJ2-7,TRBV6-5,TRBD2,NA,CASRRTSHYEQYF,TGTGCCAGCAGGCGGACTAGCCACTACGAGCAGTACTTC
TRBJ2-7,TRBV4-1,NA,NA,CASSQSEQVNYEQYF,TGCGCCAGCAGCCAAAGTGAACAGGTAAACTACGAGCAGTACTTC
TRBJ2-7,TRBV27,TRBD1,once,CASSSRQGNEQYF,TGTGCCAGCAGTTCCAGACAGGGAAACGAGCAGTACTTC
TRBJ1-2,TRBV28,TRBD1,NA,CASSHGDRIYTNYGYTF,TGTGCCAGCAGTCATGGGGACAGGATATATACTAACTATGGCTACACCTTC
TRBJ2-5,TRBV19,TRBD2,once,CASSDPLLAGVKETQYF,TGTGCCAGTAGCGACCCGCTACTAGCGGGAGTTAAAGAGACCCAGTACTTC
TRBJ2-7,TRBV5-1,TRBD1,NA,CASSPGQGAYEQYF,TGCGCCAGCAGCCCGGGACAGGGGGCCTACGAGCAGTACTTC
TRBJ1-3,TRBV5-1,NA,NA,CASSSGGADGNTIYF,TGCGCCAGCTCTTCCGGGGGGGCGGATGGAAACACCATATATTTT
TRBJ2-5,TRBV7-2,TRBD2,NA,CASSLGALASGRGETQYF,TGTGCCAGCAGTCTAGGGGCGTTGGCTAGCGGGAGGGGAGAGACCCAGTACTTC
TRBJ1-6,TRBV5-8,NA,NA,CASSSWGVNNSPLHF,TGTGCCAGCAGCTCTTGGGGGGTAAATAATTCACCCCTCCACTTT
TRBJ2-7,TRBV6-1,TRBD1,NA,CASRAGGGEQYF,TGTGCCAGCAGGGCAGGGGGCGGGGAGCAGTACTTC
TRBJ2-3,TRBV9,TRBD2,NA,CASSVRGSDDTQYF,TGTGCCAGCAGCGTACGCGGGAGTGATGATACGCAGTATTTT
TRBJ2-7,TRBV27,TRBD2,NA,CASSLVPSGSSYEQYF,TGTGCCAGCAGTCTCGTCCCTAGCGGGAGCTCCTACGAGCAGTACTTC
TRBJ1-2,TRBV19,NA,NA,CASTISRALTMSYTF,TGTGCCAGTACCATATCGAGGGCCCTTACTATGAGCTACACCTTC
TRBJ2-5,TRBV4-1,TRBD1,NA,CASSRSGDSQETQYF,TGCGCCAGCAGCCGCTCAGGGGACAGTCAAGAGACCCAGTACTTC
TRBJ2-1,TRBV4-1,TRBD1,NA,CASSTPGQGYNEQFF,TGCGCCAGCAGCACCCCGGGACAGGGCTACAATGAGCAGTTCTTC
TRBJ2-5,TRBV6-5,NA,NA,CASSFKGERVTQYF,TGTGCCAGCAGTTTCAAGGGGGAAAGGGTAACCCAGTACTTC
TRBJ2-3,TRBV2,NA,NA,CASRPNTDTQYF,TGTGCCAGCAGACCTAACACAGATACGCAGTATTTT
TRBJ2-7,TRBV28,NA,NA,CASSLLRAAYEQYF,TGTGCCAGCAGTTTATTGCGGGCCGCCTACGAGCAGTACTTC
TRBJ2-2,TRBV28,TRBD2,NA,CASSPLAAGLNTGELFF,TGTGCCAGCAGTCCCCTGGCGGCGGGACTAAACACCGGGGAGCTGTTTTTT
TRBJ2-5,TRBV4-2,NA,NA,CASSQGSGETQYF,TGTGCCAGCAGCCAAGGGTCCGGAGAGACCCAGTACTTC
TRBJ2-5,TRBV14,TRBD1,many,CASSQGQQETQYF,TGTGCCAGCAGCCAGGGACAGCAAGAGACCCAGTACTTC
TRBJ2-1,TRBV7-9,NA,NA,CASSLWEDEQFF,TGTGCCAGCAGCTTATGGGAGGATGAGCAGTTCTTC
TRBJ2-1,TRBV9,NA,NA,CASSTGQNNEQFF,TGTGCCAGCAGCACAGGACAGAACAATGAGCAGTTCTTC
TRBJ1-2,TRBV28,NA,NA,CASSWGRGSVDYGYTF,TGTGCCAGCAGTTGGGGCAGGGGTTCTGTTGACTATGGCTACACCTTC
TRBJ2-3,TRBV5-1,TRBD2,NA,CASISGLAGYTDTQYF,TGCGCCAGCATCTCGGGGCTAGCGGGATACACAGATACGCAGTATTTT
TRBJ1-2,TRBV4-1,TRBD1,NA,CASRPQGSVNYGYTF,TGCGCCAGCAGGCCACAGGGGAGTGTTAACTATGGCTACACCTTC
TRBJ1-3,TRBV6-1,NA,once,CASSEARSSAGNTIYF,TGTGCCAGCAGTGAAGCACGGAGCTCGGCAGGAAACACCATATATTTT
TRBJ2-1,TRBV10-3,TRBD2,NA,CAINSLASGSNEQFF,TGTGCCATCAATTCTCTGGCTAGCGGGAGCAATGAGCAGTTCTTC
TRBJ2-7,TRBV5-1,NA,NA,CASSLAGLASSIYEQYF,TGCGCCAGCAGCTTGGCCGGTTTAGCGTCTTCCATCTACGAGCAGTACTTC
TRBJ2-6,TRBV4-2,TRBD1,NA,CASSQWGGTGSSGANVLTF,TGTGCCAGCAGCCAATGGGGAGGGACAGGGTCCTCTGGGGCCAACGTCCTGACTTTC
TRBJ2-7,TRBV6-1,TRBD1,NA,CASSVDRGIYEQYF,TGTGCCAGCAGTGTTGACAGGGGGATCTACGAGCAGTACTTC
TRBJ2-1,TRBV7-2,NA,NA,CASSLAREQFF,TGTGCCAGCAGCTTAGCGCGGGAGCAGTTCTTC